This T cell receptor beta chain was captured by sequencing in a study of T cell responses to AZD1222 COVID-19 vaccine. Concerning this clone: Its antigen is currently unknown.

Study observations and caveats: All repertoire sampling was performed exclusively after the peak T cell response.

In germline, CDR1 is MNHEY, CDR2 SVGAGI. V gave up 6 bases and J gave up 0 bases, with 9 bases separating them. The CDR3 runs 15 residues. The method was immunoSEQ multiplex PCR; TCRdb's version includes in-frame clones alone and lacks a portion of them. The sample has fewer than 95,000 clones; 89% are singletons. The source was peripheral blood, collected 28 days after the second AZD1222 dose. V is TRBV6-5 and J is TRBJ2-6; unclear D gene. The TCR comes from an adult who received the AZD1222 COVID-19 vaccine. The CDR3 bases are TGTGCCAGCAGCCACGGTTCCTCTGGGGCCAACGTCCTGACTTTC. Its protein is CASSHGSSGANVLTF.